This section outlines one T cell receptor (beta chain) sequence together with its context. This sample is part of a study of blood T cell repertoires in COVID-19. Study at large: PBMCs, B-cell-depleted T cells, or T cells provided the cDNA or gDNA that made up the material.

Participants, roughly 18 to 90 years old, spanned approximately 26 US areas. Cohorts were assigned according to the clinical history that participants reported. V was trimmed by 4 bases and J by 0 bases, leaving 13 bases between them. The germline V gene encodes CDR1 MGHDK and CDR2 SYGVNS. The CDR3 has 15 amino acids. Under the authors' procedure: Reference gene primers were amplified, and this amplification served to estimate nucleated cell counts. This table comes from immunoSEQ multiplex PCR, and its TCRdb copy is limited to in-frame clones, with some not included. D and trimming were read from the DNA, whereas the V and J calls and clone size are those reported in that table. Of about 300,000 clones listed, 70% to 90% are singletons.

What was sequenced was PBMCs or T cells enriched from blood (not recorded which). This chain uses TRBV25-1 with TRBJ2-7, with unresolved D. This TCR came from a man aged 30 to 45 who had recovered from COVID-19. Here the CDR3 DNA reads TGTGCCAGCAGTGCTACGGTGCCACTCTCCTACGAGCAGTACTTC. Encoded protein: CASSATVPLSYEQYF.